Below are 24 T cell receptor beta chains sequenced from a single sample in a study of vaccination and CD4 T cells after COVID-19. The Oncomine TCR Beta short-read assay was applied to DNA of cultured CD4+ T cells. TCRdb passed the PCR reads through MiXCR, listing each CDR3 protein once. The sample shows nearly 8,500 distinct CDR3 sequences, over 30% of them seen only once. This sample's treatment: approximately nine-day PBMC culture with coronavirus spike peptide pools or control peptides (ViraFEST assay). The unexposed donor's CD4+ T cells were collected before the COVID-19 pandemic (2011-2018). The antigens for these receptors are not known. Sequenced material: CD4+ T cells from blood, cultured in vitro. The source of these receptors is a human donor in good health.

This clonotype came up a few times. This sequence joins TRBV7-9 and TRBJ1-2; no firm D call. From germline, CDR1 is SEHNR and CDR2 FQNEAQ (reference sequence). The ends were cut back, 6 bases at V and 6 bases at J, with 8 bases in the middle. CDR3 length: 11 residues. The CDR3, as DNA: TGTGCCAGCAGTTTGTTGGATGGCTACACCTTC. It encodes CASSLLDGYTF.

This sequence joins TRBV7-6 and TRBJ1-2; D possibly corresponds to TRBD1 (5 bases). CDR1 SGHVS and CDR2 FNYEAQ come from the germline V gene. CDR3 size: 15 residues. Trimming stripped 1 base from V and 8 bases from J, with 17 bases between. CDR3 nucleotide sequence: TGTGCCAGCAGCTTAGATCAGGGTCTGGGAAAAGGCTACACCTTC. Translated: CASSLDQGLGKGYTF. The full variable domain, its missing parts supplied by reference TRBV7-6 and TRBJ1-2, is GAGVSQSPRYKVTKRGQDVALRCDPISGHVSLYWYRQALGQGPEFLTYFNYEAQQDKSGLPNDRFSAERPEGSISTLTIQRTEQRDSAMYRCASSLDQGLGKGYTFGSGTRLTVV.

This chain connects TRBV14 to TRBJ1-6; 9 bases fit TRBD1. Trimming removed 3 bases from V and 10 bases from J; junction bases left unmatched: 7. The CDR3 has 15 residues. The V gene's germline CDR1 is SGHDN and CDR2 FVKESK. This CDR3 reads CASSHGDRGSSPLHF. The CDR3 DNA is TGTGCCAGCAGCCACGGAGACAGGGGGAGCTCACCCCTCCACTTT.

In its sample, this clonotype was seen a few times. The chain combines TRBV7-2 with TRBJ1-3; D unresolved. CDR1 and CDR2 (germline): SGHTA, FQGNSA. This CDR3 is 14 amino acids long. The germline V and J ends were trimmed by 4 bases and 2 bases, with 9 bases remaining between them. CDR3 sequence: CASSSTRAGNTIYF. The CDR3 bases are TGTGCCAGCAGCTCTACCCGGGCTGGAAACACCATATATTTT.

The CDR3 region has the DNA TGTGCCAGCAGTTGGGCGGGTCCTGAGCAGGGAGGCTACACCTTC. Encoded protein: CASSWAGPEQGGYTF. The chain employs TRBV6-5 and TRBJ1-2, with a weak D call TRBD1 (5 bases). This CDR3 is 15 amino acids long. Germline CDR1 and CDR2: MNHEY and SVGAGI. The V gene lost 4 bases and the J gene lost 8 bases, with 20 bases spanning the gap.

This clonotype came up a few times. The rearrangement joins TRBV19 to TRBJ1-1, with a weak D call TRBD1 (5 bases). CDR3 size: 13 residues. Looked up from germline, CDR1 is LNHDA and CDR2 is SQIVND (reference sequence). The germline V and J ends were trimmed by 3 bases and 3 bases, with 8 bases remaining between them. The CDR3 nucleotides are TGTGCCAGTAGTATGGTGGGGGACACTGAAGCTTTCTTT. This gives the protein CASSMVGDTEAFF.

The chain is built from TRBV12-3 or TRBV12-4 and TRBJ1-5; a possible D gene is TRBD1 (5 bases). The CDR3 runs to 12 residues. V dropped 6 bases and J dropped 2 bases, with 5 bases sitting between them. CDR3 region: CASRTGNQPQHF. The CDR3, as DNA: TGTGCCAGCAGGACAGGCAATCAGCCCCAGCATTTT.

The chain has TRBV19 and TRBJ2-5, with TRBD2 as a possible D gene (5 bases). V shed 6 bases and J shed 1 base, with 12 bases lying between them. CDR3 length equals 14 residues. Germline V CDR1 and CDR2: LNHDA, SQIVND (reference sequence). CDR3 in DNA: TGTGCCAGTAGAGGGAGTTGGCTCCAAGAGACCCAGTACTTC. Protein: CASRGSWLQETQYF.

The genes are TRBV30 and TRBJ1-2, with 7 bases lining up with TRBD1. CDR3 length equals 13 residues. From germline, CDR1 is GTSNPN and CDR2 SVGIG (reference sequence). Trimming removed 3 bases from V and 4 bases from J; junction bases left unmatched: 5. CDR3 in amino acids: CAWRGGRTYGYTF. In DNA, the CDR3 is TGTGCCTGGAGAGGGGGCCGGACCTATGGCTACACCTTC.

This clonotype was seen more than once but under ten times. The chain combines TRBV10-3 with TRBJ1-2; 7 positions agree with TRBD1. V lost 1 base to trimming and J lost 9 bases; unmatched junction nucleotides: 8. The CDR3 totals 14 residues. Germline CDR1 ENHRY, CDR2 SYGVKD. CDR3 sequence reads: CAISEFGDSDSYTF. The DNA of the CDR3 is TGTGCCATCAGTGAGTTTGGGGACAGTGACAGCTACACCTTC.

This chain uses TRBV20-1 with TRBJ1-2; TRBD1 matches 12 bases. The CDR3 runs 15 residues. Germline trimming cut 5 bases from V and 8 bases from J; bases unmatched to any gene: 12. CDR1 and CDR2 from the germline V gene are DFQATT and SNEGSKA (reference sequence). The CDR3 region is CSAQKSGTGGYGYTF. The CDR3 DNA is TGCAGTGCTCAAAAATCCGGGACAGGGGGCTACGGCTACACCTTC.

The chain couples TRBV7-9 to TRBJ1-2; TRBD1 might be the D (6 bases). The CDR3 length is 14 residues. Trimming left V 2 bases short and J 6 bases short, with 13 bases between. The germline V gene has CDR1 SEHNR and CDR2 FQNEAQ (reference sequence). The CDR3 DNA follows: TGTGCCAGCAGCTTAAGCGGGGGGGCGGATGGCTACACCTTC. Protein product: CASSLSGGADGYTF.

The V call is TRBV6-1, the J call TRBJ2-3, with 7 bases fitting TRBD2. Looked up from germline, CDR1 is MNHNS and CDR2 is SASEGT. The CDR3 has 12 residues. V lost 6 bases, J lost 4 bases, and 1 base stayed unmatched. CDR3 DNA sequence: TGTGCCAGCAGGGGGGGGTCAGATACGCAGTATTTT. It translates to CASRGGSDTQYF.

In this sample, this clonotype turned up a few times. This chain connects TRBV20-1 to TRBJ1-2; D is perhaps TRBD1 (5 bases). Germline V gene data show CDR1 as DFQATT and CDR2 as SNEGSKA (reference sequence). This CDR3 is 12 amino acids long. Trimming cost V 3 bases and J 8 bases, with 13 bases left between them. CDR3 sequence: CSARGGVDGYTF. As DNA, the CDR3 is TGCAGTGCTAGGGGAGGGGTAGACGGCTACACCTTC.

The chain recombines TRBV4-3 with TRBJ2-1; 9 bases match TRBD2. Germline CDR1 is LGHNA and CDR2 is YSLEER. The CDR3 is made up of 13 amino acids. Germline trimming cut 0 bases from V and 12 bases from J; bases unmatched to any gene: 3. The CDR3 here is CASSQDSGGWQFF. The CDR3 DNA is TGCGCCAGCAGCCAAGATAGCGGGGGCTGGCAGTTCTTC.

This CDR3 is CASSWGDYGYTF. CDR3 nucleotide sequence: TGTGCCAGCAGTTGGGGGGACTATGGCTACACCTTC. This rearrangement joins TRBV12-3 or TRBV12-4 to TRBJ1-2, with a tentative D call TRBD1 (5 bases). V lost 4 bases and J lost 3, with 6 bases in between. The CDR3 covers 12 residues.

This clonotype appeared a single time. The V and J genes are TRBV7-3 and TRBJ2-5; D is unclear. Trimming left V 1 base short and J 4 bases short, with 4 bases between. Germline assignment: CDR1 SGHTA and CDR2 FQGTGA. The CDR3 has 12 amino acids. The CDR3: CASSLSGETQYF. CDR3 nucleotides: TGTGCCAGCAGCTTAAGCGGAGAGACCCAGTACTTC. The full variable domain, with the rest looked up from reference TRBV7-3 and TRBJ2-5, is GAGVSQTPSNKVTEKGKYVELRCDPISGHTALYWYRQSLGQGPEFLIYFQGTGAADDSGLPNDRFFAVRPEGSVSTLKIQRTERGDSAVYLCASSLSGETQYFGPGTRLLVL.

This clonotype was found a few times. The V call is TRBV20-1, the J call TRBJ1-1; D unresolved. The CDR3 covers 13 residues. The V and J ends lost 0 bases and 9 bases respectively, with 14 bases between them. Germline V lookup: CDR1 DFQATT, CDR2 SNEGSKA (reference sequence). The CDR3 loop reads CSAREPAQLQAFF. The CDR3 DNA reads as TGCAGTGCTAGAGAACCAGCCCAGCTACAAGCTTTCTTT.

CDR3 in DNA: TGTGCCAGCAGCCTACAGGGTGGTGGCAATCAGCCCCAGCATTTT. Encoded protein: CASSLQGGGNQPQHF. V usage is TRBV5-8 and J usage is TRBJ1-5; possible D gene TRBD1, 6 bases. Germline CDR1 SGHTS, CDR2 YDEGEE. The CDR3 length is 15 residues. V gave up 4 bases and J gave up 2 bases, with 13 bases separating them.

For this clonotype: At one of its ends the junction is not consistent with the germline gene, which may arise from a read error. The CDR3 reads CASSLEGLASDF. CDR3 DNA: TGTGCCAGCAGCTTAGAGGGACTAGCATCGGATTTT. The chain has TRBV7-9 and TRBJ2-3, with 9 bases matching TRBD2. Germline V gene lookup returns CDR1 SEHNR and CDR2 FQNEAQ (reference sequence). There are 12 residues in the CDR3.

V usage is TRBV7-9 and J usage is TRBJ2-2, with D possibly TRBD1 on 7 matching bases. CDR1 is SEHNR, CDR2 FQNEAQ, per germline (reference sequence). With 10 bases removed from V and 5 bases from J, the gap between germline ends came to 14 bases. The CDR3 has 13 residues. The CDR3: CATDRAGTGELFF. DNA for the CDR3: TGTGCCACCGACAGGGCGGGGACCGGGGAGCTGTTTTTT.

Written as DNA, the CDR3 is TGTGCCAGCAGTCCCCGCGGACAGGTTGAGGGCTACACCTTC. As protein: CASSPRGQVEGYTF. The chain links TRBV6-1 to TRBJ1-2, with 7 bases fitting TRBD1. Germline CDR1 MNHNS, CDR2 SASEGT. V lost 5 bases and J lost 8; bases outside the gene matches: 11. This CDR3 is built from 14 residues.

The chain recombines TRBV7-3 with TRBJ2-1, with no clear D. CDR3 length equals 15 residues. In germline, CDR1 is SGHTA, CDR2 FQGTGA. V was cut by 5 bases and J by 0 bases, with 11 bases left in between. The CDR3 DNA follows: TGTGCCAGCAGCCCCACTGGAGACTCCTACAATGAGCAGTTCTTC. Amino acids: CASSPTGDSYNEQFF.

The gene calls are TRBV5-8 and TRBJ2-7; D is possibly TRBD1 or TRBD2 (5 bases each). V was trimmed by 4 bases and J by 1 base, leaving 18 bases between them. The CDR3 totals 16 residues. Germline V gene lookup returns CDR1 SGHTS and CDR2 YDEGEE. CDR3 protein: CASSPARGLMSYEQYF. The CDR3, as DNA: TGTGCCAGCAGCCCTGCGAGGGGTTTAATGTCCTACGAGCAGTACTTC.